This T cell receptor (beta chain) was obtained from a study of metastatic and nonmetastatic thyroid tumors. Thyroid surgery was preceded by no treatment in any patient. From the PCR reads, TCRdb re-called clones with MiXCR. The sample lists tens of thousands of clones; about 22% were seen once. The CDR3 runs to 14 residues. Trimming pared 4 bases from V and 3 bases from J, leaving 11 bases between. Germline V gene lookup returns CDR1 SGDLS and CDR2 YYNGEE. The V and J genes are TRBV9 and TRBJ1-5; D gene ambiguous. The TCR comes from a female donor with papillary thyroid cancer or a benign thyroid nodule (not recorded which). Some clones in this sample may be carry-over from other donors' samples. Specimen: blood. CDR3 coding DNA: TGTGCCAGCAGCCTGGAGGGCGTCAATCAGCCCCAGCATTTT. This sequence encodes CASSLEGVNQPQHF.